The 27 T cell receptor beta chains below were found in one sample sequenced in a study of CD8 T cells in ankylosing spondylitis. Each CDR3 protein is one row after TCRdb ran MiXCR on the 5' RACE reads. The data show about 160,000 distinct CDR3 sequences, with around 17% seen just once and under 9% held by the top ten. The material sequenced was blood, either unsorted or a sorted T cell fraction (not recorded which). Source of these receptors: a male donor with ankylosing spondylitis or in good health (not recorded which).

V usage is TRBV20-1 and J usage is TRBJ1-1; the D is unclear. The V and J ends lost 3 bases and 4 bases respectively, with 15 bases between them. CDR3 length equals 14 residues. In germline, CDR1 is DFQATT, CDR2 SNEGSKA (reference sequence). The DNA for the CDR3 is TGCAGTGCTAGGATTCCTAGTCGCCCCACTGAAGCTTTCTTT. It codes for CSARIPSRPTEAFF.

Many counts were recorded for this clonotype. The chain is built from TRBV5-1 and TRBJ2-5; 9 bases match TRBD1. CDR1 is SGHRS, CDR2 YFSETQ, per germline. After removal of 0 bases from V and 2 bases from J, the junction contained 5 bases not matched to a gene. The CDR3 is made up of 16 amino acids. The CDR3: CASSLGLGQGQETQYF. The CDR3 region has the DNA TGCGCCAGCAGCTTGGGATTGGGACAGGGACAAGAGACCCAGTACTTC.

The chain couples TRBV20-1 to TRBJ2-7, with D tentatively TRBD2 (5 bases). The germline V gene has CDR1 DFQATT and CDR2 SNEGSKA (reference sequence). V lost 4 bases, J lost 3 bases, and 7 bases lay in between. CDR3 length: 11 residues. As DNA, the CDR3 is TGCAGTGCTAACCGGGACTACGAGCAGTACTTC. It specifies CSANRDYEQYF.

This clonotype came up many times. The rearrangement joins TRBV3-1 to TRBJ2-5; D not certain. The V end lost 5 bases, the J end lost 0 bases, and 4 bases lay between the germline ends. This CDR3 contains 12 residues. Looked up from germline, CDR1 is LGHDT and CDR2 is YNNKEL (reference sequence). This chain's CDR3 is CASSNDQETQYF. Here the CDR3 DNA reads TGTGCCAGCAGCAATGACCAAGAGACCCAGTACTTC.

V usage is TRBV28 and J usage is TRBJ1-2; no firm D call. V lost 2 bases and J lost 6, with 16 bases in between. Looked up from germline, CDR1 is MDHEN and CDR2 is SYDVKM. The CDR3 has 15 residues. For the CDR3, the DNA is TGTGCCAGCAGTTTAGAAAGACTCACGACCGATGGCTACACCTTC. Residues: CASSLERLTTDGYTF.

The chain recombines TRBV29-1 with TRBJ2-1; no clear D gene. CDR3 length: 10 residues. Looked up from germline, CDR1 is SQVTM and CDR2 is ANQGSEA. Trimming removed 0 bases from V and 14 bases from J, with 8 bases in between. CDR3 sequence (DNA): TGCAGCGTTGAAGATCTTAGAGAGTTCTTC. Amino acid sequence: CSVEDLREFF.

This clonotype has a count of ten or more. This rearrangement joins TRBV20-1 to TRBJ2-7, with 11 bases matching TRBD2. Looked up from germline, CDR1 is DFQATT and CDR2 is SNEGSKA (reference sequence). The V and J ends lost 5 bases and 6 bases, in that order; junction bases with no gene match: 3. The CDR3 has 12 amino acids. This CDR3 is CSAPGLAAEQYF. The CDR3, as DNA: TGCAGTGCTCCGGGACTAGCGGCCGAGCAGTACTTC.

V and J are TRBV28 and TRBJ1-5, with D possibly matching TRBD1 (6 bases). Per the germline V gene, CDR1 is MDHEN and CDR2 is SYDVKM. Trimming removed 3 bases from V and 2 bases from J, with 23 bases in between. The CDR3 is 19 amino acids. The CDR3 sequence is CASSLHITGKGGGNQPQHF. CDR3 sequence (DNA): TGTGCCAGCAGTTTGCATATCACAGGGAAAGGGGGGGGCAATCAGCCCCAGCATTTT.

The chain combines TRBV3-1 with TRBJ1-1; 7 nucleotides agree with TRBD1. The CDR3 is 17 amino acids. Germline V gives CDR1 LGHDT, CDR2 YNNKEL (reference sequence). V lost 2 bases, J lost 0 bases, and 9 bases stayed unmatched. The CDR3 sequence is CASSQYPTGLMNTEAFF. In DNA form, the CDR3 reads TGTGCCAGCAGCCAATACCCGACAGGGCTCATGAACACTGAAGCTTTCTTT.

This clonotype was observed many times. The gene calls are TRBV20-1 and TRBJ2-3; D remains ambiguous. Trimming shortened V by 3 bases and J by 4 bases, and 14 bases separated the two germline ends. CDR1 and CDR2 (germline): DFQATT, SNEGSKA (reference sequence). The CDR3 runs 14 residues. This CDR3 reads CSASLPVPADTQYF. The DNA for the CDR3 is TGCAGTGCTAGCCTCCCCGTCCCGGCAGATACGCAGTATTTT.

This clonotype was seen only a few times. This sequence joins TRBV20-1 and TRBJ2-1; 7 bases are shared with TRBD2. The V gene's germline CDR1 is DFQATT and CDR2 SNEGSKA (reference sequence). This CDR3 is built from 13 residues. The junction had 6 bases not matched to a gene; V was cut back by 0 bases and J by 10 bases. The CDR3 region is CSARDYPSGEQFF. The CDR3 DNA is TGCAGTGCTAGAGATTACCCTAGCGGCGAGCAGTTCTTC.

The chain joins TRBV7-4 to TRBJ2-7; 7 bases match TRBD1. This CDR3 region has 14 residues. Looked up from germline, CDR1 is SGHVT and CDR2 is SQSDAQ. With 1 base clipped from V and 2 bases from J, the junction kept 2 bases outside the gene matches. CDR3 sequence reads: CASSLVGTAYEQYF. The CDR3 region has the DNA TGTGCCAGCAGCTTAGTCGGGACAGCCTACGAGCAGTACTTC. Supplemented by reference TRBV7-4 and TRBJ2-7, the full variable domain reads GAGVSQSPRYKVAKRGRDVALRCDSISGHVTLYWYRQTLGQGSEVLTYSQSDAQRDKSGRPSGRFSAERPERSVSTLKIQRTEQGDSAVYLCASSLVGTAYEQYFGPGTRLTVT.

The rearrangement uses TRBV7-2 and TRBJ2-2; TRBD1 might be the D (6 bases). The V end lost 5 bases, the J end lost 5 bases, and 12 bases lay between the germline ends. CDR1 and CDR2 (germline): SGHTA, FQGNSA. CDR3 length: 14 amino acids. CDR3 bases: TGTGCCAGCAGCGACAGGTCGGGGACCGGGGAGCTGTTTTTT. Its translation: CASSDRSGTGELFF.

J is TRBJ2-1 and V is TRBV18; TRBD2 aligns across 13 bases. The junction had 7 bases not matched to a gene; V was cut back by 2 bases and J by 12 bases. The CDR3 has 15 residues. CDR1 is KGHSH, CDR2 LQKENI, per germline. CDR3 nucleotide sequence: TGTGCCAGCTCACCAAACGGACTAGCGGGAGATGTGCAGTTCTTC. It codes for CASSPNGLAGDVQFF. Drawing the rest from reference TRBV18 and TRBJ2-1, the complete variable domain is NAGVMQNPRHLVRRRGQEARLRCSPMKGHSHVYWYRQLPEEGLKFMVYLQKENIIDESGMPKERFSAEFPKEGPSILRIQQVVRGDSAAYFCASSPNGLAGDVQFFGPGTRLTVL.

This clonotype has a handful of counts. The CDR3 reads CASSHSGLLAKNIQYF. The DNA of the CDR3 is TGTGCCAGCAGCCATTCGGGCCTACTAGCCAAAAACATTCAGTACTTC. V is TRBV3-1 and J is TRBJ2-4; D is unresolved. Germline CDR1 is LGHDT and CDR2 is YNNKEL (reference sequence). There are 16 residues in the CDR3. The V and J ends lost 3 bases and 0 bases respectively, with 12 bases between them.

This chain uses TRBV12-3 or TRBV12-4 with TRBJ2-2; D unresolved. CDR3 length: 13 amino acids. V lost 1 base to trimming and J lost 4 bases, with 4 bases between them. Here the CDR3 DNA reads TGTGCCAGCAGTTTAGGTCTCACCGGGGAGCTGTTTTTT. Amino acids: CASSLGLTGELFF.

This clonotype was recorded many times. The chain joins TRBV5-6 to TRBJ2-7; 9 bases align to TRBD2. V lost 0 bases, J lost 4 bases, and 17 bases stayed unmatched. The CDR3 spans 19 residues. Germline lookup yields CDR1 SGHDT and CDR2 YYEEEE. In DNA, the CDR3 is TGTGCCAGCAGCTTGGTACAGGGAAAGTTAGCGGGAGAAATTTACGAGCAGTACTTC. Amino acid sequence: CASSLVQGKLAGEIYEQYF.

This clonotype appeared many times. This chain joins TRBV5-5 and TRBJ2-5, with D hard to call. There are 13 residues in the CDR3. V was cut by 0 bases and J by 1 base, with 4 bases left in between. CDR1 and CDR2 (germline): SGHKS, YYEKEE (reference sequence). Here the CDR3 reads CASSLASQETQYF. The CDR3 DNA sequence: TGTGCCAGCAGCTTGGCCAGCCAAGAGACCCAGTACTTC.

V is TRBV7-2 and J is TRBJ1-3, with D perhaps matching TRBD1 (5 bases). This CDR3 comprises 16 residues. Germline loops: CDR1 SGHTA, CDR2 FQGNSA. V was clipped by 8 bases and J by 4 bases, with 21 bases between them. CDR3 region: CASAQDTRTAGNTIYF. The CDR3 DNA reads TGTGCCAGCGCTCAGGACACCCGGACGGCCGGAAACACCATATATTTT.

This clonotype has ten or more counts. The DNA of the CDR3 is TGTGCCAGCAGCTGGGGGGACAGGTTTAGCACAGATACGCAGTATTTT. Its protein product is CASSWGDRFSTDTQYF. V gene TRBV5-6 combines with J gene TRBJ2-3, with 8 bases that match TRBD1. The CDR3 runs to 16 residues. The germline CDR1 and CDR2 sequences are SGHDT and YYEEEE. Trimming removed 3 bases from V and 0 bases from J; junction bases left unmatched: 6.

The chain is built from TRBV5-1 and TRBJ2-3; TRBD2 aligns across 7 bases. The V gene end was trimmed by 5 bases and the J gene end by 3 bases; junction bases not matched to a gene: 6. There are 14 residues in the CDR3. The germline gives CDR1 SGHRS, CDR2 YFSETQ. The CDR3 here is CASSSLADTDTQYF. CDR3 DNA: TGCGCCAGCAGTTCCCTAGCGGATACAGATACGCAGTATTTT.

Only one count was recorded for this clonotype. This could be a read error, since a much larger clone is one nucleotide away. This likely comes from a read error, as the CDR3 has no conserved phenylalanine or tryptophan at its end. V usage is TRBV28 and J usage is TRBJ2-7; D may be TRBD1 or TRBD2 (5 bases each). The CDR3 has 12 residues. Germline loops: CDR1 MDHEN, CDR2 SYDVKM. Trimming shortened V by 6 bases and J by 8 bases, and 14 bases separated the two germline ends. The CDR3 DNA is TGTGCCAGCAGAACCTCCCGGGGCCAGCAGTACTAC. As protein: CASRTSRGQQYY.

The chain uses TRBV29-1 and TRBJ1-4; TRBD1 matches at 7 bases. Germline-derived CDR1 and CDR2 are SQVTM and ANQGSEA. The CDR3 is made up of 14 amino acids. V trimming: 6 bases; J trimming: 7 bases; junction bases outside the gene matches: 11. The CDR3 coding sequence is TGCAGCGTGGACCTACGGGACAGAGGTGAAAAACTGTTTTTT. It translates to CSVDLRDRGEKLFF. Based on the CDR3 plus reference TRBV29-1 and TRBJ1-4, the full variable domain is SAVISQKPSRDICQRGTSLTIQCQVDSQVTMMFWYRQQPGQSLTLIATANQGSEATYESGFVIDKFPISRPNLTFSTLTVSNMSPEDSSIYLCSVDLRDRGEKLFFGSGTQLSVL.

The table lists this clonotype with many counts. The CDR3 DNA sequence: TGCAGTGCTAGAAGACAGGGGGAAGAGACCCAGTACTTC. Protein sequence: CSARRQGEETQYF. The chain combines TRBV20-1 with TRBJ2-5; 9 bases are shared with TRBD1. Germline assignment: CDR1 DFQATT and CDR2 SNEGSKA (reference sequence). V shed 2 bases and J 3 bases; nucleotides not matched to a gene: 1. The CDR3 length is 13 residues.

In this sample, this clonotype turned up a few times. The chain couples TRBV28 to TRBJ2-1, with 8 bases matching TRBD2. The CDR3 sequence is 14 residues long. Losses at the gene ends were 2 bases for V and 7 bases for J; bases not matched to a gene: 4. In germline, CDR1 is MDHEN, CDR2 SYDVKM. The CDR3: CASSLRTSGNEQFF. CDR3 nucleotides: TGTGCCAGCAGTTTAAGAACTAGCGGTAATGAGCAGTTCTTC.

This clonotype has a handful of counts. The chain recombines TRBV14 with TRBJ1-1; D not resolved. This CDR3 is built from 14 residues. Per germline, CDR1 SGHDN and CDR2 FVKESK. The germline V and J ends were trimmed by 1 base and 1 base, with 7 bases remaining between them. The CDR3, as DNA: TGTGCCAGCAGCCAAGTACGGCGGAACACTGAAGCTTTCTTT. Protein product: CASSQVRRNTEAFF.

The chain carries TRBV28 and TRBJ2-1; possibly TRBD2 for D (6 bases). Germline V gene data show CDR1 as MDHEN and CDR2 as SYDVKM. The CDR3 totals 14 residues. Trimming left V 2 bases short and J 4 bases short, with 9 bases between. CDR3 residues: CASSLLAPYNEQFF. The CDR3, as DNA: TGTGCCAGCAGTTTACTAGCGCCATACAATGAGCAGTTCTTC. The full variable domain, with the rest looked up from reference TRBV28 and TRBJ2-1, is DVKVTQSSRYLVKRTGEKVFLECVQDMDHENMFWYRQDPGLGLRLIYFSYDVKMKEKGDIPEGYSVSREKKERFSLILESASTNQTSMYLCASSLLAPYNEQFFGPGTRLTVL.